The following is a TCR beta chain sequence with its context. The data are from a study of identical twins. Trimming left V 0 bases short and J 4 bases short, with 15 bases between. Looked up from germline, CDR1 is LGHDT and CDR2 is YNNKEL (reference sequence). The CDR3 sequence is 16 residues long. From the 5' RACE reads, TCRdb called clonotypes with MiXCR, one entry per CDR3 protein. The sample carries roughly 200,000 distinct CDR3 sequences, less than 20% recorded once. This same sample was also taken into another study, of T cells expressing NK-cell markers.

This TCR derives from a woman between 18 and 29 years old in good health. The J gene is TRBJ2-5, the V gene TRBV3-1; maybe TRBD1 (5 bases). Sequences were obtained from CD8+ T cells sorted from blood. CDR3 region: CASSQEWRQGRETQYF. The CDR3 nucleotides are TGTGCCAGCAGCCAAGAATGGCGGCAGGGAAGAGAGACCCAGTACTTC.